This T cell receptor beta chain was recorded in a study of blood T cell repertoires in COVID-19. Study-wide background: Specimens from acute and convalescent COVID-19 originated in the United States, Italy and Spain. From T cells, B-cell-depleted T cells, or PBMCs came the material, which was cDNA or gDNA.

The germline V gene has CDR1 PRHDT and CDR2 FYEKMQ (reference sequence). V lost 0 bases and J 8 bases, leaving 8 bases between the germline ends. This CDR3 spans 13 amino acids. Clones were read by immunoSEQ multiplex PCR, and TCRdb kept only the in-frame ones, dropping some. The sample lists around 94,000 clones, about 85% seen once, with 2% to 2.5% in the top ten. Sequenced: peripheral blood. The sequence derives from a man over 45 with active COVID-19. The rearrangement uses TRBV13 and TRBJ1-5; D gene unclear. CDR3 DNA: TGTGCCAGCAGCTTAGGTTTCGGGGAGCCCCAGCATTTT. Its protein product is CASSLGFGEPQHF. Full variable domain (rest looked up from reference TRBV13 and TRBJ1-5): AAGVIQSPRHLIKEKRETATLKCYPIPRHDTVYWYQQGPGQDPQFLISFYEKMQSDKGSIPDRFSAQQFSDYHSELNMSSLELGDSALYFCASSLGFGEPQHFGDGTRLSIL.